This TCR beta chain is from a study of control samples from healthy donors and cancer patients. Sequenced by immunoSEQ multiplex PCR; TCRdb stores in-frame clones only, minus some. Of about 67,000 clones listed, around 87% are singletons. The CDR3 loop spans 14 amino acids. V was pared by 0 bases and J by 3 bases, with 2 bases of the junction left unmatched. Germline V gene data show CDR1 as SGHAT and CDR2 as FQNNGV. The rearrangement joins TRBV11-2 to TRBJ2-7; TRBD1 agrees at 7 bases. This clonotype was obtained from a woman in her fifties or sixties with head and neck cancer. The sequencing input was PBMCs. The CDR3 region has the DNA TGTGCCAGCAGCTTAGAGGGACAGATCTACGAGCAGTACTTC. Its translation: CASSLEGQIYEQYF.